This TCR beta chain was identified in a study of cytomegalovirus exposure and HLA in healthy donors. Trimming stripped 3 bases from V and 9 bases from J, with 14 bases between. The CDR3 runs to 12 residues. Germline V lookup: CDR1 GTSNPN, CDR2 SVGIG (reference sequence). Primers included in the PCR were 60 Vbeta and 13 Jbeta primers. Profiling relied on immunoSEQ multiplex PCR, and the TCRdb table lists in-frame clones only, not all of them. Of 100,000 to 150,000 clones in the sample, roughly four fifths were seen once. Regarding the study as a whole: In a later analysis, a missense DCLRE1C variant was linked to TCR beta V- and J-gene trimming. By a later analysis, the bulk of CMV-associated TCR beta chains appeared HLA-restricted.

On this clone: Its antigen is currently unknown.

J is TRBJ1-2 and V is TRBV30, with a possible D match to TRBD1 (5 bases). This receptor was identified in a woman in her thirties or forties in good health and CMV-seropositive. Input material: PBMCs. The CDR3 reads CAWRGGSGSYTF. The CDR3 coding sequence is TGTGCCTGGAGGGGGGGGTCCGGGAGCTACACCTTC.